This T cell receptor (beta chain) appears in the sequencing data of a study of T cell changes during pregnancy in multiple sclerosis. Germline V lookup: CDR1 MNHEY, CDR2 SVGAGI. With V trimmed by 0 bases and J by 7 bases, 9 bases remained unmatched. The CDR3 contains 16 residues. TCRdb's table, derived via immunoSEQ multiplex PCR, lists solely in-frame clones and lacks some. The data contain more than 55,000 clones, 92% of them singletons. The sample consisted of peripheral blood, taken in the first trimester of pregnancy. The origin of this receptor is a female donor with multiple sclerosis, enrolled in a pregnancy study. This chain connects TRBV6-5 to TRBJ1-2, with 9 bases aligning to TRBD1. CDR3 sequence reads: CASSYSRIQGASGYTF. The CDR3 DNA reads TGTGCCAGCAGTTACTCGCGCATACAGGGGGCATCTGGCTACACCTTC.